Listed below are T cell receptor beta chains from one sample, sequenced in a study of blood T cell repertoires in COVID-19. This table comes from immunoSEQ multiplex PCR, and its TCRdb copy is limited to in-frame clones, with some not included. In the table there are around 120,000 clones, 55% to 75% of which are singletons. Sequencing was done on a sample of peripheral blood. The source of these receptors is a human donor with acute or convalescent COVID-19. The donor label of this sample is uncertain. CDR3s include the opening cysteine and the closing phenylalanine or tryptophan. D genes are given only for firm matches. Clone size, where shown, is once, few, many, or a class for clones that have expanded.

d_call j_call clone_size v_call cdr3_nt cdr3_aa
- TRBJ1-1 few TRBV4-1 TGCGCCAGCAGCCAAGCGACTACTTGGGGCACTGAAGCTTTCTTT CASSQATTWGTEAFF
- TRBJ2-4 - TRBV4-2 TGTGCCAGCAGCCAAGCAGGGGACGGCGGCAAAAACATTCAGTACTTC CASSQAGDGGKNIQYF
TRBD2 TRBJ2-5 - TRBV9 TGTGCCAGCAGTCCTCGGGGGGAACCCAGGGAGACCCAGTACTTC CASSPRGEPRETQYF
- TRBJ1-5 - TRBV7-9 TGTGCCAGCAGCTCCTCAGGGGTATGGAGCAATCAGCCCCAGCATTTT CASSSSGVWSNQPQHF
- TRBJ1-3 - TRBV28 TGTGCCAGCAGTTTGGCGGGGGTTTATGGAAACACCATATATTTT CASSLAGVYGNTIYF
TRBD1 TRBJ1-1 - TRBV19 TGTGCCAGTAGTATATGGGACAGGGGCTGGGCTTTCTTT CASSIWDRGWAFF
TRBD1 TRBJ1-1 few TRBV13 TGTGCCAGCAGCCCGAAGACAGGGTCCCGGACTGAAGCTTTCTTT CASSPKTGSRTEAFF
- TRBJ1-4 once TRBV9 TGTGCCAGCAGCTTAAAAGCTGGGGGGAGGAATGAAAAACTGTTTTTT CASSLKAGGRNEKLFF
- TRBJ1-5 - TRBV10-2 TGCGCCAGCAGTGAGTTGGAGGGGAGCAATCAGCCCCAGCATTTT CASSELEGSNQPQHF
- TRBJ1-5 - TRBV19 TGTGCCAGTCACGCAGGGCAGAATAGCAATCAGCCCCAGCATTTT CASHAGQNSNQPQHF
- TRBJ1-1 - TRBV11-2 TGTGCCAGCAGCCCCGAGGAGGGCTTCTCTGAAGCTTTCTTT CASSPEEGFSEAFF
- TRBJ1-5 many TRBV27 TGTGCCAGCAGTTTATCACCGGGTCAGCCCCAGCATTTT CASSLSPGQPQHF
- TRBJ2-3 - TRBV2 TGTGCCAGCAGTGTGAACGGACCAGGGACGCAGTATTTT CASSVNGPGTQYF
- TRBJ2-5 - TRBV28 TGTGCCAGCAGTTTATATTTCTCAGAGACCCAGTACTTC CASSLYFSETQYF
TRBD1 TRBJ2-1 - TRBV14 TGTGCCAGCAGCGACAGGGGTTTGGTCAATGAGCAGTTCTTC CASSDRGLVNEQFF
- TRBJ2-7 - TRBV30 TGTGCCTGGAGTAAGCTAGATTGGGTGAAGCGCGAGCAGTACTTC CAWSKLDWVKREQYF
TRBD1 TRBJ1-5 - TRBV15 TGTGCCACCAGCACCGGGACAGGGGGTCAGCCCCAGCATTTT CATSTGTGGQPQHF
TRBD1 TRBJ1-1 - TRBV10-3 TGTGCCATCAGTGAGTCCGGGACAGGGGACACTGAAGCTTTCTTT CAISESGTGDTEAFF
TRBD2 TRBJ2-1 - TRBV29-1 TGCAGCGGGGGACTAGCGGGATACAATGAGCAGTTCTTC CSGGLAGYNEQFF
TRBD1 TRBJ2-1 - TRBV12-5 TGTGCTAGTGGTTTGGGGGCCGGGACAGGGGGCTATGAGCAGTTCTTC CASGLGAGTGGYEQFF
TRBD2 TRBJ2-5 - TRBV13 TGTGCCAGCAGACGACTAGCGGGGGCCCAAGAGACCCAGTACTTC CASRRLAGAQETQYF
- TRBJ2-5 - TRBV23-1 TGCGCCAGCAGTCAATCGGCAGGGGAGGGAGGGCAAGAGACCCAGTACTTC CASSQSAGEGGQETQYF
- TRBJ1-5 many TRBV4-1 TGCGCCAGCAGCCCAACAGGGCCTAATCAGCCCCAGCATTTT CASSPTGPNQPQHF
- TRBJ1-6 - TRBV2 TGTGCCAGCAGACATCGGACAGATTCACCCCTCCACTTT CASRHRTDSPLHF
TRBD1 TRBJ1-5 few TRBV5-5 TGTGCCAGCAGCCAGGACAGGGATCAGCCCCAGCATTTT CASSQDRDQPQHF
TRBD1 TRBJ2-2 few TRBV6-6 TGTGCCAGCAGCTGGACAGGGCTCAACACCGGGGAGCTGTTTTTT CASSWTGLNTGELFF
TRBD2 TRBJ2-2 - TRBV13 TGTGCCAGCAGCTTAGCTTCCTCGGTAGCGGGGGGGCCCAGCACCGGGGAGCTGTTTTTT CASSLASSVAGGPSTGELFF
- TRBJ2-5 - TRBV3-1/TRBV3-2 TGTGCCAGCAGCCAATTAGGGGCCGGGGAGACCCAGTACTTC CASSQLGAGETQYF
TRBD1 TRBJ2-2 - TRBV18 TGTGCCAGCTCACGAAACGACAGGGCGGGCACCGGGGAGCTGTTTTTT CASSRNDRAGTGELFF
- TRBJ1-1 once TRBV7-6 TGTGCCAGCAGCTTGAGGGGAGGGGGGAACACTGAAGCTTTCTTT CASSLRGGGNTEAFF
- TRBJ1-5 - TRBV12-3/TRBV12-4 TGTGCCAGCAGTTTAGGGCGGGGGCAGCCCCAGCATTTT CASSLGRGQPQHF
- TRBJ2-7 - TRBV20-1 TGCAGTGCTAATACGGTTTACGAGCAGTACTTC CSANTVYEQYF
- TRBJ1-1 - TRBV7-8 TGTGCCAGCAGCAGGGGGGGCAAGTGGGACACTGAAGCTTTCTTT CASSRGGKWDTEAFF
TRBD2 TRBJ2-5 - TRBV3-1/TRBV3-2 TGTGCCAGCAGCCGATCTAGCGGGGGAGAGACCCAGTACTTC CASSRSSGGETQYF
TRBD1 TRBJ1-2 - TRBV6-4 TGTGCCAGCAGGAAGGGTCAGGGGGGTAACTATGGCTACACCTTC CASRKGQGGNYGYTF
- TRBJ1-5 few TRBV28 TGTGCCAGCCGTCCCCCGGCCGGGGGCAATCAGCCCCAGCATTTT CASRPPAGGNQPQHF
- TRBJ1-3 - TRBV28 TGTGCCAGCAGTAGATTCGGGACAAGTCCCGGAAACACCATATATTTT CASSRFGTSPGNTIYF
- TRBJ2-1 - TRBV12-3/TRBV12-4 TGTGCCAGCAGTTTTTGGGGAGGTGAGCAGTTCTTC CASSFWGGEQFF
- TRBJ1-1 many TRBV4-1 TGCGCCAGCAGCCTCCCCCTGCCCAGGGGAATGAACACTGAAGCTTTCTTT CASSLPLPRGMNTEAFF
TRBD1 TRBJ2-1 - TRBV24-1 TGTGCCACCAGTGACCGAATGACAGGGGGAAGGAATGAGCAGTTCTTC CATSDRMTGGRNEQFF
- TRBJ1-1 - TRBV19 TGTGCCAGTAGTCCGCCTTGGGGCAGGCCGAACACTGAAGCTTTCTTT CASSPPWGRPNTEAFF
- TRBJ1-6 few TRBV2 TGTGCCAGCAGTGGACAGGCGACTAATTCACCCCTCCACTTT CASSGQATNSPLHF
- TRBJ1-2 medium-sized TRBV4-1 TGCGCCAGCAGCGTTAGCCCGGCCGCGGGGTACACCTTC CASSVSPAAGYTF
TRBD1 TRBJ2-5 - TRBV2 TGTGCCAGCAATACCAGGGGGCTTGTGACCCAGTACTTC CASNTRGLVTQYF
TRBD1 TRBJ1-6 - TRBV30 TGTGCCTGGAGTTACCCAGGGGGCTCCTATAATTCACCCCTCCACTTT CAWSYPGGSYNSPLHF
- TRBJ2-3 - TRBV15 TGTGCCACCAGCACCCGGGACTTTACGCAGTATTTT CATSTRDFTQYF
- TRBJ1-1 few TRBV28 TGTGCCAGCAGTCCAATCCCGGGTTGGGGGGACCCGAACACTGAAGCTTTCTTT CASSPIPGWGDPNTEAFF
TRBD2 TRBJ2-5 - TRBV2 TGTGCCAGCACCCAAGCGGGGGGGCGTCAAGAGACCCAGTACTTC CASTQAGGRQETQYF
- TRBJ1-1 - TRBV2 TGTGCCAGCAGTGAAGCGCGAACAGTCACTGAAGCTTTCTTT CASSEARTVTEAFF
- TRBJ2-7 - TRBV19 TGTGCCAGTAGTCCCTCAGGGACATCCTACGAGCAGTACTTC CASSPSGTSYEQYF